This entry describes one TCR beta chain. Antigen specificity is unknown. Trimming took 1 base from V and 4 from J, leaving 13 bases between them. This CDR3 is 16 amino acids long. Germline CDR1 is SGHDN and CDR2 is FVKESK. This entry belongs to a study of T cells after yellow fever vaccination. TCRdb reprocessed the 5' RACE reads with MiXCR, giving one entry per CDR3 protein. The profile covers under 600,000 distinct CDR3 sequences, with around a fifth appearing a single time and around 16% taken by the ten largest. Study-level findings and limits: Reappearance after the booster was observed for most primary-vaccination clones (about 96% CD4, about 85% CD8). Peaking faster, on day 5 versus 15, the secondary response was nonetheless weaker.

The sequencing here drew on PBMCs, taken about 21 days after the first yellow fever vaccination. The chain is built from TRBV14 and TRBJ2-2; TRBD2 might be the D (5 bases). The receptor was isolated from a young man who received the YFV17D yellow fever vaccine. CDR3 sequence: CASSQADGRVTGELFF. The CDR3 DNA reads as TGTGCCAGCAGCCAAGCAGACGGGCGGGTCACCGGGGAGCTGTTTTTT.